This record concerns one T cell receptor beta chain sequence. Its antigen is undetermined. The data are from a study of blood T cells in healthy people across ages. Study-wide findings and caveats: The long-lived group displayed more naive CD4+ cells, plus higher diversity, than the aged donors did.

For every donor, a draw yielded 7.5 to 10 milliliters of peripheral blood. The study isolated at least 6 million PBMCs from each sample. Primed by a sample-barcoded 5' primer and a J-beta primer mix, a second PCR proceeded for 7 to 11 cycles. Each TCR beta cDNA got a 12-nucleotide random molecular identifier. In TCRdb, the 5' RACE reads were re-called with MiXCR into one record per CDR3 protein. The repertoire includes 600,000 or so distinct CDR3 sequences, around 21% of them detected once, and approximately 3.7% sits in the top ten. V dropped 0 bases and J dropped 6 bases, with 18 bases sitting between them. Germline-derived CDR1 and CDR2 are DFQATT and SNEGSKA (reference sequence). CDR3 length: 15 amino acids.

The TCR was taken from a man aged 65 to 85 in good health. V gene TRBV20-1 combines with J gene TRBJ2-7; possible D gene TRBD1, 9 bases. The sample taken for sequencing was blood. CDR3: CSARDQDRGLGEQYF. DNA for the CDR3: TGCAGTGCTAGAGATCAGGACAGGGGACTAGGCGAGCAGTACTTC.